This TCR beta chain comes out of a study of blood T cells in healthy people across ages. In its sample, this clonotype was seen a few times. Primed by a sample-barcoded 5' primer and a J-beta primer mix, a second PCR proceeded for 7 to 11 cycles. TCRdb reanalysed the 5' RACE reads using MiXCR and keeps one entry per CDR3 protein. This table holds about a million distinct CDR3 sequences, just over 50% found once. Deletions cut 6 bases from V and 0 bases from J, with 15 bases between. The CDR3 has 16 amino acids. Sequenced material: blood. This sequence was found in a woman aged 55-69 years in good health. The chain is built from TRBV12-3 or TRBV12-4 and TRBJ2-1, with D tentatively TRBD1 or TRBD2 (5 bases each). CDR3 nucleotides: TGTGCCAGCAGCCGCAATTGGGGGAGCTCCTACAATGAGCAGTTCTTC. Its translation is CASSRNWGSSYNEQFF.